A selection of T cell receptor beta chains follows, all from one sample in a study of glioma-infiltrating T cells. TCRdb reprocessed the multiplex PCR reads with MiXCR, giving one entry per CDR3 protein. This sample has a few hundred thousand distinct CDR3 sequences, with 41% found just once. Source material: glioma tissue, nonneoplastic brain tissue, or PBMCs (not recorded which). These receptors were collected from a human donor with low-grade glioma or glioblastoma, undergoing nonglioma brain surgery, or in good health (not recorded which). CDR3s include the opening cysteine and the closing phenylalanine or tryptophan. The D gene is left open where the match is weak. Some rows have no size entry. The others give once, few or many, or a class for an expanded clone.

clone size: many; J gene: TRBJ1-1; V gene: TRBV7-2; D gene: TRBD1; CDR3 length: 14; CDR3 DNA: TGTGCCAGCAGTAGGGACAGGGGGAACACTGAAGCTTTCTTT; CDR3 protein: CASSRDRGNTEAFF
clone size: many; J gene: TRBJ2-7; V gene: TRBV7-6; D gene: TRBD2; CDR3 length: 14; CDR3 DNA: TGTGCCAGCAGCTTAGCGGCGGGGGACTACGAGCAGTACTTC; CDR3 protein: CASSLAAGDYEQYF
clone size: NA; J gene: TRBJ2-4; V gene: TRBV7-2; D gene: NA; CDR3 length: 17; CDR3 DNA: TGTGCCAGCGGACCAGCCGGCAGCACACTAGCTAAAAACATTCAGTACTTC; CDR3 protein: CASGPAGSTLAKNIQYF
clone size: NA; J gene: TRBJ2-3; V gene: TRBV4-2; D gene: NA; CDR3 length: 16; CDR3 DNA: TGTGCCAGCAGCCAAGATCCGGGGCTAGTCGAGGGTACGCAGTATTTT; CDR3 protein: CASSQDPGLVEGTQYF
clone size: few; J gene: TRBJ1-5; V gene: TRBV28; D gene: NA; CDR3 length: 15; CDR3 DNA: TGTGCCGGCAGTTTCGGTGGGGGAAGCAATCAGCCCCAGCATTTT; CDR3 protein: CAGSFGGGSNQPQHF
clone size: medium-sized; J gene: TRBJ1-1; V gene: TRBV9; D gene: NA; CDR3 length: 17; CDR3 DNA: TGTGCCAGCAGCGTTATTCTGCCGGGGCGGACGAACACTGAAGCTTTCTTT; CDR3 protein: CASSVILPGRTNTEAFF
clone size: NA; J gene: TRBJ2-7; V gene: TRBV28; D gene: TRBD1; CDR3 length: 15; CDR3 DNA: TGTGCCAGCAGTTCCGGACAGGCAGGGTCCTACGAGCAGTACTTC; CDR3 protein: CASSSGQAGSYEQYF
clone size: many; J gene: TRBJ2-7; V gene: TRBV6-1; D gene: TRBD2; CDR3 length: 16; CDR3 DNA: TGTGCCAGCACCCCCCTTAGGTCTAGCGGGACCTACGAGCAGTACTTC; CDR3 protein: CASTPLRSSGTYEQYF
clone size: NA; J gene: TRBJ2-1; V gene: TRBV20-1; D gene: NA; CDR3 length: 15; CDR3 DNA: TGCAGTGCTAGTCGGACAAGGCCTACTAACAATGAGCAGTTCTTC; CDR3 protein: CSASRTRPTNNEQFF
clone size: NA; J gene: TRBJ2-1; V gene: TRBV2; D gene: NA; CDR3 length: 22; CDR3 DNA: NA; CDR3 protein: CASSFYICSARNPAGGSHEQFF
clone size: NA; J gene: TRBJ2-5; V gene: TRBV20-1; D gene: NA; CDR3 length: 13; CDR3 DNA: TGCAGTGCTAGAAGACTATACCAAGAGACCCAGTACTTC; CDR3 protein: CSARRLYQETQYF
clone size: NA; J gene: TRBJ2-3; V gene: TRBV20-1; D gene: NA; CDR3 length: 15; CDR3 DNA: TGCAGTGCTAAAGCTGGGACAAGGAGGGAAGATACGCAGTATTTT; CDR3 protein: CSAKAGTRREDTQYF
clone size: NA; J gene: TRBJ2-1; V gene: TRBV27; D gene: TRBD1; CDR3 length: 17; CDR3 DNA: TGTGCCAGCGGACCGTCGGTGGGCAGGGGGCTCCTCAATGAGCAGTTCTTC; CDR3 protein: CASGPSVGRGLLNEQFF
clone size: NA; J gene: TRBJ2-1; V gene: TRBV28; D gene: TRBD2; CDR3 length: 17; CDR3 DNA: TGTGCCAGCAGTCCGCCCTCCCTAGCGGGAGGGGGTTATGAGCAGTTCTTC; CDR3 protein: CASSPPSLAGGGYEQFF
clone size: NA; J gene: TRBJ2-3; V gene: TRBV4-2; D gene: NA; CDR3 length: 15; CDR3 DNA: TGTGCCAGCAGCCAAGACCCGATAAGTACAGATACGCAGTATTTT; CDR3 protein: CASSQDPISTDTQYF
clone size: once; J gene: TRBJ2-1; V gene: TRBV19; D gene: TRBD2; CDR3 length: 17; CDR3 DNA: TGTGCCAGTAGTATCCTCTTACTAGCGCACTCCTACAATGAGCAGTTCTTC; CDR3 protein: CASSILLLAHSYNEQFF
clone size: many; J gene: TRBJ2-4; V gene: TRBV20-1; D gene: NA; CDR3 length: 13; CDR3 DNA: TGCAGTGCTCGCGAAACAGGGTCGGACATTCAGTACTTC; CDR3 protein: CSARETGSDIQYF
clone size: NA; J gene: TRBJ2-7; V gene: TRBV28; D gene: TRBD1; CDR3 length: 15; CDR3 DNA: TGTGCCAGCAGGACCGGGACAGGGTTCCCCTACGAGCAGTACTTC; CDR3 protein: CASRTGTGFPYEQYF
clone size: few; J gene: TRBJ1-1; V gene: TRBV7-9; D gene: NA; CDR3 length: 15; CDR3 DNA: TGTGCCAGCAGCCCTCAGGGACCGATGAACACTGAAGCTTTCTTT; CDR3 protein: CASSPQGPMNTEAFF
clone size: NA; J gene: TRBJ1-4; V gene: TRBV28; D gene: NA; CDR3 length: 13; CDR3 DNA: TGTGCCAGAAGTCCTGATGCACATGAAAAACTGTTTTTT; CDR3 protein: CARSPDAHEKLFF
clone size: NA; J gene: TRBJ2-1; V gene: TRBV7-2; D gene: TRBD2; CDR3 length: 19; CDR3 DNA: TGTGCCAGCAGCTTAGAAGCTGGACTAGCGGGAGTCGTAGTCAATGAGCAGTCCTTC; CDR3 protein: CASSLEAGLAGVVVNEQSF
clone size: few; J gene: TRBJ2-3; V gene: TRBV7-9; D gene: TRBD2; CDR3 length: 16; CDR3 DNA: TGTGCCAGCAGTGCGACTAGCGGGAGTGGGACAGATACGCAGTATTTT; CDR3 protein: CASSATSGSGTDTQYF
clone size: many; J gene: TRBJ1-5; V gene: TRBV28; D gene: TRBD1; CDR3 length: 15; CDR3 DNA: TGTGCCAGCAGTGTAACAGGGGGGGGCAATCAGCCCCAGCATTTT; CDR3 protein: CASSVTGGGNQPQHF
clone size: NA; J gene: TRBJ1-1; V gene: TRBV4-1; D gene: NA; CDR3 length: 14; CDR3 DNA: TGCGCCAGCAGCCAAGGGCAGGGTATGATAGAAGCTTTCTTT; CDR3 protein: CASSQGQGMIEAFF
clone size: few; J gene: TRBJ1-1; V gene: TRBV5-1; D gene: NA; CDR3 length: 17; CDR3 DNA: TGCGCCAGCAGCTTTTTAAGTGGGGCCCCAATGAACACTGAAGCTTTCTTT; CDR3 protein: CASSFLSGAPMNTEAFF
clone size: NA; J gene: TRBJ2-7; V gene: TRBV28; D gene: NA; CDR3 length: 14; CDR3 DNA: TGTGCCAGCAGTTTCGGAGGGGTTTCCTACGAGCAGTACTTC; CDR3 protein: CASSFGGVSYEQYF
clone size: NA; J gene: TRBJ1-5; V gene: TRBV28; D gene: TRBD1; CDR3 length: 13; CDR3 DNA: TGTGCCAGCCGGACAGGTCCTTCCCGGCCCCAGCATTTT; CDR3 protein: CASRTGPSRPQHF
clone size: NA; J gene: TRBJ1-3; V gene: TRBV7-3; D gene: NA; CDR3 length: 15; CDR3 DNA: TGTGCCAGCAGCACGTCGGGCCCCGGAGGAGACGCCATATATTTT; CDR3 protein: CASSTSGPGGDAIYF
clone size: NA; J gene: TRBJ2-1; V gene: TRBV7-6; D gene: TRBD1; CDR3 length: 11; CDR3 DNA: TGTGCCAGCAGCGACAGGGCTGAGCAGTTCTTC; CDR3 protein: CASSDRAEQFF
clone size: few; J gene: TRBJ1-5; V gene: TRBV11-2; D gene: NA; CDR3 length: 13; CDR3 DNA: TGTGCCAGCAGCTTAGGGCCTCGGCAGCCCCAGCATTTT; CDR3 protein: CASSLGPRQPQHF
clone size: few; J gene: TRBJ1-1; V gene: TRBV6-6; D gene: NA; CDR3 length: 15; CDR3 DNA: TGTGCCAGCAGTTACGGGCTCGGGGAGAACACTGAAGCTTTCTTT; CDR3 protein: CASSYGLGENTEAFF